One and the same sample provided the 20 T cell receptor beta chains below, sequenced in a study of Graves' ophthalmopathy and Graves' hyperthyroidism (dated by TCRdb to 2016 to 2019). These reads were obtained on an Illumina HiSeq 2000. For repertoire sequencing, TCR beta CDR3 regions were amplified from RNA transcripts. The first round of RT-PCR was done with HTBI primers and the Qiagen OneStep RT-PCR kit, and was followed by a second round of multiplex PCR, then size selection and purification. TCRdb reprocessing: public reads trimmed at Q25 with fastp, clones called with MiXCR, in-frame beta chains kept. Rows with a matching CDR3 protein are joined into one entry that keeps the most common DNA and genes. Counted in this sample were about 660,000 distinct CDR3 sequences; more than 40% of them appeared once. The ten largest make up over 2.5% of the sample. The sequencing sample was made of peripheral blood. The source is an adult man with Graves' ophthalmopathy.

The rearrangement joins TRBV27 to TRBJ1-1, with D hard to call. The V and J ends lost 5 bases and 1 base respectively, with 11 bases between them. CDR3 length: 14 amino acids. Germline CDR1 and CDR2: MNHEY and SMNVEV (reference sequence). As DNA, the CDR3 is TGTGCCAGCAGTGTTACCAAGGGGAACACTGAAGCTTTCTTT. It specifies CASSVTKGNTEAFF.

This clonotype showed up just a few times. The chain recombines TRBV4-2 with TRBJ1-5; D unresolved. CDR1 and CDR2 from the germline V gene are LGHNA and YNFKEQ. CDR3 length: 14 residues. The germline V and J ends were trimmed by 0 bases and 11 bases, with 14 bases remaining between them. For the CDR3, the DNA is TGTGCCAGCAGCCAAGACGAGGGCCGTAAGGCCCAGCATTTT. The encoded protein is CASSQDEGRKAQHF.

This clonotype has a count of ten or more. V gene TRBV9 combines with J gene TRBJ2-7; TRBD1 matches at 8 bases. The CDR3 extends over 14 amino acids. The ends lost 4 bases at V and 6 bases at J; junction bases unmatched: 9. Germline CDR1 and CDR2: SGDLS and YYNGEE. This CDR3 is CASSIDRGSGEQYF. The DNA of the CDR3 is TGTGCCAGCAGCATCGACAGGGGCTCAGGCGAGCAGTACTTC.

V and J are TRBV20-1 and TRBJ2-3; 7 bases line up with TRBD2. The CDR3 spans 13 residues. Germline V gives CDR1 DFQATT, CDR2 SNEGSKA (reference sequence). Germline trimming cut 3 bases from V and 3 bases from J; bases unmatched to any gene: 3. CDR3 coding DNA: TGCAGTGCTAGTAGGGAGGGGACAGATACGCAGTATTTT. It encodes CSASREGTDTQYF.

This clonotype was counted only a few times. This chain connects TRBV4-3 to TRBJ2-5, with D unresolved. Near its end, the DNA agrees better with TRBJ2-7, so the J call may be wrong. The CDR3 extends over 14 amino acids. The germline V gene has CDR1 LGHNA and CDR2 YSLEER. CDR3 DNA: TGCGCCAGCAGCCAAGATCGAGCCTCCTACGAGCAGTACTTC. Amino acid sequence: CASSQDRASYEQYF.

The V and J genes are TRBV15 and TRBJ2-5; D is unresolved. Per the germline V gene, CDR1 is LNHNV and CDR2 is YYDKDF (reference sequence). The CDR3 is 13 residues long. Trimming took off 6 bases at V and 5 bases at J, with 13 bases between the two ends. The CDR3 loop is CATSTPSRETQYF. The CDR3 nucleotides read TGTGCCACCAGTACCCCCTCGAGGGAGACCCAGTACTTC.

There are a few counts of this clonotype. At one end the junction does not follow the germline gene, possibly because of a read error. The rearrangement uses TRBV29-1 and TRBJ2-7; D remains ambiguous. The CDR3 runs to 11 residues. Germline lookup yields CDR1 SQVTM and CDR2 ANQGSEA. Here the CDR3 reads CSAGVSYEQCF. The CDR3 coding sequence is TGCAGCGCTGGGGTGAGCTACGAGCAGTGCTTC.

This clonotype was picked up many times. The chain recombines TRBV2 with TRBJ1-3; 9 bases align to TRBD1. With 3 bases clipped from V and 4 bases from J, the junction kept 7 bases outside the gene matches. CDR3 size: 16 residues. Germline CDR1 SNHLY, CDR2 FYNNEI. CDR3 nucleotide sequence: TGTGCCAGCAGTGAGACGGGACAGGGAACCGGAAACACCATATATTTT. This gives the protein CASSETGQGTGNTIYF.

The chain has TRBV12-3 or TRBV12-4 and TRBJ1-1, with 8 nucleotides matching TRBD1. With 6 bases clipped from V and 1 base from J, the junction kept 7 bases outside the gene matches. The length of the CDR3 is 15 residues. The chain's CDR3 is CASSLSGTGNTEAFF. CDR3 nucleotides: TGTGCCAGCAGCCTGTCCGGGACAGGGAACACTGAAGCTTTCTTT.

This clonotype was observed a few times. V and J are TRBV10-3 and TRBJ2-7, with 7 positions matching TRBD2. CDR1 is ENHRY, CDR2 SYGVKD, per germline. The J segment lost 0 bases and the V segment lost 10 bases, leaving 12 bases of the junction unmatched. The CDR3 has 15 amino acids. CDR3 nucleotide sequence: TGTGCCAGCAACAACGCGGGGGTCAGCTCCTACGAGCAGTACTTC. Protein sequence: CASNNAGVSSYEQYF.

This clonotype has just a few counts. V usage is TRBV6-5 and J usage is TRBJ2-2; D perhaps matches TRBD1 (5 bases). V shed 7 bases and J shed 5 bases, with 17 bases lying between them. The CDR3 consists of 15 residues. Germline assignment: CDR1 MNHEY and CDR2 SVGAGI. CDR3 sequence (DNA): TGTGCCAGCACCCTCATTCAGGGAACAACCGGGGAGCTGTTTTTT. This encodes CASTLIQGTTGELFF.

This clonotype occurred many times. J is TRBJ1-2 and V is TRBV6-6; 10 bases are a match to TRBD1. In germline, CDR1 is MNHNY, CDR2 SVGAGI (reference sequence). This CDR3 region has 15 residues. J lost 8 bases, V lost 5 bases, and 11 bases had no gene match. The CDR3 spells CASSEPRDRGNGYTF. Here the CDR3 DNA reads TGTGCCAGCAGTGAACCCCGGGACAGGGGTAACGGCTACACCTTC.

Notes on this clonotype: This may be a read error, as it is one base from a much larger clone. The V gene is TRBV2, the J gene TRBJ1-5; D call uncertain. The CDR3 contains 15 residues. Trimming removed 4 bases from V and 8 bases from J, with 18 bases in between. The germline V gene encodes CDR1 SNHLY and CDR2 FYNNEI. CDR3 residues: CASSGVVGVGEPQHF. In nucleotides, the CDR3 is TGTGCCAGCAGTGGAGTGGTAGGTGTTGGAGAGCCCCAGCATTTT. The full variable domain, its missing parts supplied by reference TRBV2 and TRBJ1-5, is EPEVTQTPSHQVTQMGQEVILRCVPISNHLYFYWYRQILGQKVEFLVSFYNNEISEKSEIFDDQFSVERPDGSNFTLKIRSTKLEDSAMYFCASSGVVGVGEPQHFGDGTRLSIL.

This clonotype occurred a few times. This chain links TRBV5-5 with TRBJ2-2, with D unresolved. Germline CDR1 reads SGHKS; CDR2 reads YYEKEE (reference sequence). Trimming pared 0 bases from V and 4 bases from J, leaving 13 bases between. CDR3 length: 16 amino acids. In nucleotides, the CDR3 is TGTGCCAGCAGCTTGGCCGAGTATACGGCCACCGGGGAGCTGTTTTTT. It is translated as CASSLAEYTATGELFF.

The chain has TRBV2 and TRBJ2-5, with TRBD1 identical over 7 bases. Germline values: CDR1 SNHLY, CDR2 FYNNEI. There are 14 residues in the CDR3. V was pared by 6 bases and J by 3 bases, with 7 bases of the junction left unmatched. CDR3 in amino acids: CASSDRDIEETQYF. The DNA for the CDR3 is TGTGCCAGCAGCGACAGGGATATAGAAGAGACCCAGTACTTC.

Many counts were recorded for this clonotype. The chain recombines TRBV2 with TRBJ2-5, with D possibly being TRBD2 (6 bases). This CDR3 spans 14 amino acids. V was cut by 5 bases and J by 7 bases, with 17 bases left in between. Germline values: CDR1 SNHLY, CDR2 FYNNEI. This CDR3 reads CASSTDYSPGTQYF. The CDR3 bases are TGTGCCAGCAGTACGGACTACTCCCCCGGGACCCAGTACTTC.

The sample holds many counts of this clonotype. V and J are TRBV5-1 and TRBJ1-5, with D maybe TRBD1 (6 bases). Germline V gives CDR1 SGHRS, CDR2 YFSETQ. This CDR3 is built from 15 residues. V dropped 2 bases and J dropped 1 base, with 10 bases sitting between them. CDR3 loop: CASSFQGNSNQPQHF. CDR3 DNA: TGCGCCAGCAGCTTCCAGGGGAACAGCAATCAGCCCCAGCATTTT.

This clonotype was found many times. V gene TRBV20-1 combines with J gene TRBJ2-6, with D unresolved. Germline V gives CDR1 DFQATT, CDR2 SNEGSKA (reference sequence). The ends were cut back, 3 bases at V and 1 base at J, with 7 bases in the middle. The CDR3 length is 14 residues. CDR3 bases: TGCAGTGCTAGTCCGAGATCTGGGGCCAACGTCCTGACTTTC. Protein product: CSASPRSGANVLTF.

V gene TRBV7-9 combines with J gene TRBJ2-6; the D gene is possibly TRBD2 (6 bases). Germline V gene sequence: CDR1 SEHNR, CDR2 FQNEAQ (reference sequence). CDR3 length equals 22 residues. Deletions cut 5 bases from V and 0 bases from J, with 29 bases between. The CDR3 spells CASSQAFIMREDSSSGANVLTF. The DNA for the CDR3 is TGTGCCAGCAGCCAAGCGTTTATAATGAGGGAGGATTCTTCCTCTGGGGCCAACGTCCTGACTTTC. Full variable domain (remainder filled in from reference TRBV7-9 and TRBJ2-6): DTGVSQNPRHKITKRGQNVTFRCDPISEHNRLYWYRQTLGQGPEFLTYFQNEAQLEKSRLLSDRFSAERPKGSFSTLEIQRTEQGDSAMYLCASSQAFIMREDSSSGANVLTFGAGSRLTVL.

The rearrangement links TRBV4-2 to TRBJ1-3; unclear D gene. From germline, CDR1 is LGHNA and CDR2 YNFKEQ. CDR3 length: 16 residues. The V end lost 1 base, the J end lost 0 bases, and 10 bases lay between the germline ends. The CDR3 here is CASSQARSGSGNTIYF. The CDR3, as DNA: TGTGCCAGCAGCCAAGCGCGTTCGGGCTCTGGAAACACCATATATTTT.